These 7 T cell receptor beta chains were all obtained from the same sample, sequenced in a study of T cell repertoires in cytomegalovirus infection. TCRdb reprocessed the reads via MiXCR and lists one record per CDR3 protein. This sample has over 300,000 distinct CDR3 sequences, with 15% to 20% found just once. Specimen: PBMCs. Receptor source: a human donor in good health (CMV status not recorded). Some clones in this sample may be carry-over from other donors' samples.

This clonotype was seen repeatedly, ten times or more. The V call is TRBV7-2, the J call TRBJ2-5; D might be TRBD2 (6 bases). Trimming cost V 6 bases and J 2 bases, with 10 bases left between them. This CDR3 region has 13 residues. Germline V lookup: CDR1 SGHTA, CDR2 FQGNSA. This CDR3 is CASRGGSQETQYF. The CDR3 region has the DNA TGTGCCAGCAGAGGAGGGAGTCAAGAGACCCAGTACTTC.

The genes are TRBV7-6 and TRBJ2-1; 10 bases are a match to TRBD2. V gave up 2 bases and J gave up 6 bases; unmatched junction bases: 7. The V gene's germline CDR1 is SGHVS and CDR2 FNYEAQ. This CDR3 is built from 16 residues. The CDR3: CASSLRPSGGANEQFF. The CDR3 coding sequence is TGTGCCAGCAGCTTAAGACCCAGCGGGGGGGCCAATGAGCAGTTCTTC. The complete variable domain, with remaining parts taken from reference TRBV7-6 and TRBJ2-1, reads GAGVSQSPRYKVTKRGQDVALRCDPISGHVSLYWYRQALGQGPEFLTYFNYEAQQDKSGLPNDRFSAERPEGSISTLTIQRTEQRDSAMYRCASSLRPSGGANEQFFGPGTRLTVL.

The gene calls are TRBV7-6 and TRBJ2-7; 7 nucleotides agree with TRBD1. The CDR3 sequence is 13 residues long. With V trimmed by 2 bases and J by 5 bases, 3 bases remained unmatched. Germline CDR1 and CDR2: SGHVS and FNYEAQ. In DNA, the CDR3 is TGTGCCAGCAGCTTACTAGGGACAGACGAGCAGTACTTC. It codes for CASSLLGTDEQYF.

This clonotype was picked up many times. V gene TRBV11-2 combines with J gene TRBJ1-2; TRBD1 might be the D (6 bases). Trimming stripped 1 base from V and 4 bases from J, with 13 bases between. The CDR3 is made up of 15 amino acids. Germline V lookup: CDR1 SGHAT, CDR2 FQNNGV. CDR3 residues: CASSLGNQGTYGYTF. Here the CDR3 DNA reads TGTGCCAGCAGCTTAGGTAACCAGGGGACCTATGGCTACACCTTC.

This sequence joins TRBV28 and TRBJ2-5; D ambiguous. Germline V gene lookup returns CDR1 MDHEN and CDR2 SYDVKM. CDR3 length: 17 amino acids. Trimming cost V 3 bases and J 2 bases, with 19 bases left between them. The CDR3 region is CASSFSPPGFGQETQYF. The DNA of the CDR3 is TGTGCCAGCAGTTTTTCCCCCCCTGGGTTTGGACAAGAGACCCAGTACTTC.

The rearrangement uses TRBV28 and TRBJ1-6; D ambiguous. This CDR3 contains 11 residues. Germline V lookup: CDR1 MDHEN, CDR2 SYDVKM. V lost 6 bases and J 7 bases, leaving 4 bases between the germline ends. The CDR3 here is CASRSNSPLHF. In nucleotides, the CDR3 is TGTGCCAGCAGATCAAATTCACCCCTCCACTTT.

V usage is TRBV5-1 and J usage is TRBJ1-2, with 9 bases fitting TRBD1. Germline trimming cut 0 bases from V and 7 bases from J; bases unmatched to any gene: 10. This CDR3 has 16 residues. Per the germline V gene, CDR1 is SGHRS and CDR2 is YFSETQ. CDR3 nucleotide sequence: TGCGCCAGCAGCTTGGATGGTTGGGGACAGGGCGCTGGCTACACCTTC. Its protein is CASSLDGWGQGAGYTF.